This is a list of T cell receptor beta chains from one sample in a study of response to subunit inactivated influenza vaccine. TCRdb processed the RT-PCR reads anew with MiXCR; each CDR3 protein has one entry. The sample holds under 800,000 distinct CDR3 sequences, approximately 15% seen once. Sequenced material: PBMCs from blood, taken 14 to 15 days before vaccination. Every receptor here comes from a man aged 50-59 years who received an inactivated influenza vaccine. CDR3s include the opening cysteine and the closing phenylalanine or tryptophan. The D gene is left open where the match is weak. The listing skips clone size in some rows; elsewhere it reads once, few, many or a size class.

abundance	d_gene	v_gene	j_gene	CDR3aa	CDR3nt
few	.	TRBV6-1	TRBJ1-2	CASSARTALLGGYGYTF	TGTGCCAGCAGTGCCCGGACAGCGCTTCTAGGGGGCTATGGCTACACCTTC
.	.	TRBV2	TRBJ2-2	CASSGENTGELFF	TGTGCCAGCAGTGGGGAGAACACCGGGGAGCTGTTTTTT
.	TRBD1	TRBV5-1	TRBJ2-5	CASSLEGQQETQYF	TGCGCCAGCAGCTTGGAGGGACAGCAAGAGACCCAGTACTTC
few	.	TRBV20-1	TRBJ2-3	CSADFLDTQYF	TGCAGCGCGGACTTTTTGGATACGCAGTATTTT
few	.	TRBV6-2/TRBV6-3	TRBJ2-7	CASSYSTVGQYF	TGTGCCAGCAGTTACTCCACAGTGGGGCAGTACTTC
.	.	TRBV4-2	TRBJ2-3	CASSRRTRSGTDTQYF	TGTGCCAGCAGCAGAAGGACACGGTCGGGCACAGATACGCAGTATTTT
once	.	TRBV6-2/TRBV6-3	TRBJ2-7	CASSYTPRYEQYF	TGTGCCAGCAGTTACACCCCCCGCTACGAGCAGTACTTC
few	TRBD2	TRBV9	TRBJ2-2	CASSVLAGGPNTGELFF	TGTGCCAGCAGCGTCCTAGCGGGAGGCCCGAACACCGGGGAGCTGTTTTTT
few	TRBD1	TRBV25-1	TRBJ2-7	CASSESGQGADEQYF	TGTGCCAGCAGTGAATCTGGACAGGGGGCGGACGAGCAGTACTTC
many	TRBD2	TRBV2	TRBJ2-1	CASSETSGSVNEQFF	TGTGCCAGCAGCGAGACTAGCGGGAGTGTAAATGAGCAGTTCTTC
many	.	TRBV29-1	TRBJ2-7	CSVAVGQAESEQYF	TGCAGCGTGGCGGTTGGCCAGGCGGAATCCGAGCAGTACTTC
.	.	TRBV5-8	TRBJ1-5	CASSLPGLGGGQPQHF	TGTGCCAGCAGCTTGCCCGGACTGGGAGGGGGTCAGCCCCAGCATTTT
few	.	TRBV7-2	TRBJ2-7	CASSLSLPLSSYEQYF	TGTGCCAGCAGCTTATCCCTCCCCTTGAGCTCCTACGAGCAGTACTTC
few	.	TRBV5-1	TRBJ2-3	CASRLVGGSTDTQYF	TGCGCCAGCCGTCTGGTGGGCGGTAGCACAGATACGCAGTATTTT
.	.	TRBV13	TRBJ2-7	CASSPPAVYEQYF	TGTGCCAGCAGCCCCCCGGCTGTCTACGAGCAGTACTTC
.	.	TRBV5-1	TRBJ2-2	CASSLRFPNTGELFF	TGCGCCAGCAGCTTGAGATTCCCGAACACCGGGGAGCTGTTTTTT
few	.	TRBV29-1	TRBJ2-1	CSVGREDNEQFF	TGCAGCGTTGGCCGCGAAGACAATGAGCAGTTCTTC
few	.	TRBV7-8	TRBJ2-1	CASTVNALDRNYNEQFF	TGTGCCAGCACCGTAAATGCGCTGGACAGAAACTACAATGAGCAGTTCTTC